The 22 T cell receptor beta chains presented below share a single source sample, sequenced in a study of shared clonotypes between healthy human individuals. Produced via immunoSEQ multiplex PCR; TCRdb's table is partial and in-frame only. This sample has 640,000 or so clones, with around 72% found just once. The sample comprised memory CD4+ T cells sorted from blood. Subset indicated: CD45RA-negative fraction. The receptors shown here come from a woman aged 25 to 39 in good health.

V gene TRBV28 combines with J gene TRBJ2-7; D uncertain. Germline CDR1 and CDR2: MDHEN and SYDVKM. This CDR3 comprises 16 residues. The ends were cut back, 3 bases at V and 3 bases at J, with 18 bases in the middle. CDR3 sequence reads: CASSFATILGLYEQYF. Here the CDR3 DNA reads TGTGCCAGCAGTTTTGCAACAATCTTAGGCCTCTACGAGCAGTACTTC.

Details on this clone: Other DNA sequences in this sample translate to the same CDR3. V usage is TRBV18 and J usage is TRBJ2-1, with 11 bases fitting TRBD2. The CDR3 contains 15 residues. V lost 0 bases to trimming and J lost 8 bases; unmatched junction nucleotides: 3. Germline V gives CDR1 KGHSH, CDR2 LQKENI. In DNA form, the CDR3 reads TGTGCCAGCTCACCACCAACTAGCGGGAGTCATGAGCAGTTCTTC. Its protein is CASSPPTSGSHEQFF.

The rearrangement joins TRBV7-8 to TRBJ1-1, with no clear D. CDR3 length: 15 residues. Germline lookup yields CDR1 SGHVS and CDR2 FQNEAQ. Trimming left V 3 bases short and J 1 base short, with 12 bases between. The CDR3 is CASSLSRTENTEAFF. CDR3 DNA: TGTGCCAGCAGCTTGTCTCGGACGGAGAACACTGAAGCTTTCTTT.

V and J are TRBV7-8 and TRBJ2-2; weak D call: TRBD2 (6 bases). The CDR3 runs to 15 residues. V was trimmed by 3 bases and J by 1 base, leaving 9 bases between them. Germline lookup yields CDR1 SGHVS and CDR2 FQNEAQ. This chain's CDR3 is CASSLGTWNTGELFF. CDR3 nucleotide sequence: TGTGCCAGCAGCTTGGGGACTTGGAACACCGGGGAGCTGTTTTTT.

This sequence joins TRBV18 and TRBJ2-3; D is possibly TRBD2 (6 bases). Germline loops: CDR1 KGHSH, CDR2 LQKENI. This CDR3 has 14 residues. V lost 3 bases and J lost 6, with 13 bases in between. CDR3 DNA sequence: TGTGCCAGCTCACCTACTGCTAGCGCCGATACGCAGTATTTT. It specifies CASSPTASADTQYF.

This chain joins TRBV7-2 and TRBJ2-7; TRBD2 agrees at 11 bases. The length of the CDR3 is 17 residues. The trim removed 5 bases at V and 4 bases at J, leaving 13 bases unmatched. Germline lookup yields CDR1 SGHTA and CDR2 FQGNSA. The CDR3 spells CASSLKLAGDHGYEQYF. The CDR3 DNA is TGTGCCAGCAGCCTAAAACTAGCGGGAGACCATGGGTACGAGCAGTACTTC.

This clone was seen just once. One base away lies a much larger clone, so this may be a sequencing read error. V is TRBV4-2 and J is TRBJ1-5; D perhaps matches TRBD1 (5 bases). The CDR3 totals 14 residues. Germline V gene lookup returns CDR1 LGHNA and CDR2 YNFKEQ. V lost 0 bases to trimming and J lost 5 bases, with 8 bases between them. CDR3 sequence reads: CASSQEDRYQPQHF. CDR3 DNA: TGTGCCAGCAGCCAAGAAGACAGATATCAGCCCCAGCATTTT.

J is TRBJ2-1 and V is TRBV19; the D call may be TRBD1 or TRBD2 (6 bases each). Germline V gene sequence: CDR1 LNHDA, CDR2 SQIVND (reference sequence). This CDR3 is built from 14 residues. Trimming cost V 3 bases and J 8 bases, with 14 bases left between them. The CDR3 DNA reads TGTGCCAGTAGTATCCGAAGGGGGGCCCATGAGCAGTTCTTC. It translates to CASSIRRGAHEQFF.

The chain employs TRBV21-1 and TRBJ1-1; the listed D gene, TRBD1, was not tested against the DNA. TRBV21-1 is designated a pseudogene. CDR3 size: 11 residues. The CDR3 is CASSWGREAFF. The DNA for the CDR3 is TGTGCCAGCAGCTGGGGCCGTGAAGCTTTCTTT.

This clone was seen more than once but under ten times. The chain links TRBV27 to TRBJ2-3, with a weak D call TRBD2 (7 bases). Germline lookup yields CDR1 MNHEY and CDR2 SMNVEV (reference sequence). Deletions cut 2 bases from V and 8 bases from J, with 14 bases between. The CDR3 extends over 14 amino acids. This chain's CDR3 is CASSLGGGAVTQYF. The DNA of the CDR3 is TGTGCCAGCAGTTTAGGAGGGGGGGCAGTTACGCAGTATTTT.

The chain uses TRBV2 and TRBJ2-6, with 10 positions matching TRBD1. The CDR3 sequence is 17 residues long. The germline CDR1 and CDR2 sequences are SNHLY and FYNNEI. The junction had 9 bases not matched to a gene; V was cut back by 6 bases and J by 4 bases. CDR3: CASRRDRGSVGANVLTF. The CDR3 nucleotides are TGTGCCAGCAGGAGGGACAGGGGATCGGTAGGGGCCAACGTCCTGACTTTC.

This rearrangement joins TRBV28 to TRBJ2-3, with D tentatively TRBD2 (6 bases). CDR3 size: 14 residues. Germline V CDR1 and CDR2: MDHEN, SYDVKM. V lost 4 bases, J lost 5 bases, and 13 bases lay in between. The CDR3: CASSSGLTLDTQYF. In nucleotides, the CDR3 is TGTGCCAGCAGTTCGGGACTTACCCTAGATACGCAGTATTTT.

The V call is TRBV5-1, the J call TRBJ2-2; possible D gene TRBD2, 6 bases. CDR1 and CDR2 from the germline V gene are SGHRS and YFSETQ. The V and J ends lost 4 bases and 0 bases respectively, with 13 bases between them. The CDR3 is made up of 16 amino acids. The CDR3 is CASSVLASSNTGELFF. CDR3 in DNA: TGCGCCAGCAGCGTGCTAGCGTCTTCGAACACCGGGGAGCTGTTTTTT.

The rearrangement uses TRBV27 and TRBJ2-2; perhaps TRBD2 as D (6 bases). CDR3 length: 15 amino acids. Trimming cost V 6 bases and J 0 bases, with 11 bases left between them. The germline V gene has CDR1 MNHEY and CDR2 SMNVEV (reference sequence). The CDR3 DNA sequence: TGTGCCAGCAGCTTTGGAGGGGCGAACACCGGGGAGCTGTTTTTT. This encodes CASSFGGANTGELFF.

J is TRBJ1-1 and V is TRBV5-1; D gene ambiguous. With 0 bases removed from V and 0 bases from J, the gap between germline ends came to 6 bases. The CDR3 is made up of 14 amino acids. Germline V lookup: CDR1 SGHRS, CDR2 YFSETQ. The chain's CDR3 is CASSLELVNTEAFF. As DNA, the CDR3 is TGCGCCAGCAGCTTGGAATTAGTGAACACTGAAGCTTTCTTT.

CDR3 nucleotide sequence: TGTGCCAGCAGTCGACAGGGACGGTCCTATAATTCACCCCTCCACTTT. This gives the protein CASSRQGRSYNSPLHF. The J gene is TRBJ1-6, the V gene TRBV25-1; 7 nucleotides align to TRBD1. J gave up 1 base and V 5 bases, and 5 bases lay outside the gene matches. The germline gives CDR1 MGHDK, CDR2 SYGVNS. CDR3 size: 16 residues.

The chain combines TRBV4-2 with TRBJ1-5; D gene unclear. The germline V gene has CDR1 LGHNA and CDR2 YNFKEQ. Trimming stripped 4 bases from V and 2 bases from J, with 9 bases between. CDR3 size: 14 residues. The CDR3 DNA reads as TGTGCCAGCAGCCCGGGCGGGGGCAATCAGCCCCAGCATTTT. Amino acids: CASSPGGGNQPQHF.

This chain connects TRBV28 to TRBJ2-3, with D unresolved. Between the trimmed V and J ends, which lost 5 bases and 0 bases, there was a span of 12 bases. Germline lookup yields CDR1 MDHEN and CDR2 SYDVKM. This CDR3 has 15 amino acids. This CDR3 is CASSPQPPSTDTQYF. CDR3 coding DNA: TGTGCCAGCAGTCCACAACCCCCCAGCACAGATACGCAGTATTTT.

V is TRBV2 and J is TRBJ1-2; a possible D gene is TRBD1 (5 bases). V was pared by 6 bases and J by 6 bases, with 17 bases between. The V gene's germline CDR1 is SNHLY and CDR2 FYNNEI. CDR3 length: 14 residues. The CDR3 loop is CASSQTGAPNGYTF. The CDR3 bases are TGTGCCAGCAGCCAAACCGGGGCCCCGAATGGCTACACCTTC.

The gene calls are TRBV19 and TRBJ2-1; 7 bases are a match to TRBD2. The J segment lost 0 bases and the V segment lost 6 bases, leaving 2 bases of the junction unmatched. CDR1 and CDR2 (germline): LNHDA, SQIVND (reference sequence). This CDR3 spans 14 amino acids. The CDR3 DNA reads TGTGCCAGTAGGGAGCGGGACTCCTACAATGAGCAGTTCTTC. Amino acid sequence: CASRERDSYNEQFF.

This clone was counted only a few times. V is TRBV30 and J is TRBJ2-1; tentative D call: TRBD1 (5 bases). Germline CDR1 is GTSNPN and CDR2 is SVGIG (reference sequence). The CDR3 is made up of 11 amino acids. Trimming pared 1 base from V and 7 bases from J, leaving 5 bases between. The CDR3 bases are TGTGCCTGGAGTGGACAGAATGAGCAGTTCTTC. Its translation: CAWSGQNEQFF.

The CDR3 region has the DNA TGTGCCAGTAGTTTAAGCCACTACGGTGGCTACACCTTC. This gives the protein CASSLSHYGGYTF. The genes are TRBV19 and TRBJ1-2; D unclear. V was shortened by 5 bases and J by 7 bases, with 14 bases between the two germline ends. The CDR3 spans 13 residues. The germline CDR1 and CDR2 sequences are LNHDA and SQIVND (reference sequence).